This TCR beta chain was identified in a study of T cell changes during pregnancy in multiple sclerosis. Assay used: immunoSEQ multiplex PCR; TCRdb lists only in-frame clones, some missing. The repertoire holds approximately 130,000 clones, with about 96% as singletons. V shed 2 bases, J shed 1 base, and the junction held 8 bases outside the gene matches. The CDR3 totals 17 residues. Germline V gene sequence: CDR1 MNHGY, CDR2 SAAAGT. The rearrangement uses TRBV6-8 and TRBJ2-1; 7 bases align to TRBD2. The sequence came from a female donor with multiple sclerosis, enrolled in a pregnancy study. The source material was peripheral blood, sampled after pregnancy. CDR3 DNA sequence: TGTGCCAGCAGTTACACCCGACTAGCCGGGTCCTACAATGAGCAGTTCTTC. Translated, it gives CASSYTRLAGSYNEQFF.